The subject of this entry is one T cell receptor beta chain. Its antigen is still unknown. 60 Vbeta and 13 Jbeta primers were used in PCR. Repertoires were generated with immunoSEQ multiplex PCR, while TCRdb's copy carries only in-frame clones and drops some. The data show about 130,000 clones, around 75% seen once. Germline V lookup: CDR1 MNHNS, CDR2 SASEGT. V was clipped by 6 bases and J by 0 bases, with 11 bases between them. The CDR3 has 15 residues. This record comes from a study of cytomegalovirus exposure and HLA in healthy donors. As for the study in general: A preliminary data release comprised around 90 million unique TCRs obtained from HLA-typed donors.

Points from the study as a whole: Presence/absence analyses assumed roughly uniform sequencing depth across donors, which may not hold. A prior analysis recorded that most TCR beta V segments were productive about 90% or about 30% of the time.

The TCR was taken from a man younger than 40 in good health and CMV-seronegative. This chain connects TRBV6-1 to TRBJ1-4; no firm D call. Sequencing input: PBMCs. The CDR3 spells CASRAIGTTNEKLFF. The CDR3 DNA follows: TGTGCCAGCAGGGCTATCGGGACAACTAATGAAAAACTGTTTTTT.